This is a list of T cell receptor beta chains from one sample in a study of blood T cells in healthy people across ages. TCRdb fed the 5' RACE reads into MiXCR, producing one record per CDR3 protein. This table holds some 1.8 million distinct CDR3 sequences, roughly two fifths found once. Material for sequencing was blood. Every receptor here comes from a human donor in good health. Both conserved end residues are part of each CDR3. D genes are given only for firm matches. Only part of the rows carry a size: once, few, many, or a class if the clone is expanded.

TRBV6-2/TRBV6-3	13	TRBD1	TRBJ1-1	once	CASSTGVHTEAFF	TGTGCCAGCAGTACAGGGGTTCACACTGAAGCTTTCTTT
TRBV15	16	TRBD1	TRBJ1-2	NA	CATSRDLQGEDYGYTF	TGTGCCACCAGCAGAGATCTTCAGGGGGAAGACTATGGCTACACCTTC
TRBV7-7	15	NA	TRBJ2-1	few	CASSLGSGEYNEQFF	TGTGCCAGCAGCTTAGGTTCAGGGGAGTACAATGAGCAGTTCTTC
TRBV15	15	NA	TRBJ2-1	NA	CATSRSHGSYNEQFF	TGTGCCACCAGCAGGTCGCACGGATCCTACAATGAGCAGTTCTTC
TRBV6-2/TRBV6-3	16	NA	TRBJ2-7	NA	CASSSIDTGNENEQYF	TGTGCCAGCAGTTCTATCGATACAGGGAATGAGAACGAGCAGTACTTC
TRBV20-1	14	NA	TRBJ1-1	NA	CSAARGAGSTEAFF	TGCAGTGCCGCACGGGGGGCGGGAAGCACTGAAGCTTTCTTT
TRBV10-3	17	TRBD2	TRBJ2-7	many	CAISESPWGGGSYEQYF	TGTGCCATCAGTGAGTCACCCTGGGGGGGAGGGTCCTACGAGCAGTACTTC
TRBV15	18	NA	TRBJ2-2	NA	CATSRDPSDGYTVGELFF	TGTGCCACCAGCAGAGATCCGAGCGATGGTTATACGGTCGGGGAGCTGTTTTTT
TRBV3-1	14	NA	TRBJ2-7	NA	CASSQPPESSEQYF	TGTGCCAGCAGCCAACCCCCCGAGAGTTCCGAGCAGTACTTC
TRBV4-2	14	NA	TRBJ1-5	few	CASSRGQYNQPQHF	TGTGCCAGCAGCCGAGGACAGTACAATCAGCCCCAGCATTTT
TRBV6-2/TRBV6-3	14	TRBD2	TRBJ2-7	few	CASSYGTSVREQYF	TGTGCCAGCAGTTACGGGACTAGCGTACGCGAGCAGTACTTC
TRBV4-3	18	NA	TRBJ2-7	NA	CASSQENSRQFITYEQYF	TGCGCCAGCAGCCAAGAAAATTCCAGACAGTTCATCACCTACGAGCAGTACTTC
TRBV7-3	14	NA	TRBJ1-2	NA	CASSSLDGANGYTF	TGTGCCAGCAGCTCCTTAGACGGCGCAAATGGCTACACCTTC
TRBV15	15	NA	TRBJ1-2	few	CATSRRTQSTYGYTF	TGTGCCACCAGCAGAAGAACACAGAGTACGTATGGCTACACCTTC
TRBV16	15	TRBD1	TRBJ2-1	NA	CASTLMDRRRNERFF	TGTGCCAGCACCCTAATGGACAGGAGGCGCAATGAGCGGTTCTTC
TRBV2	14	TRBD1	TRBJ2-7	few	CASTSGQGSEEQYF	TGTGCCAGCACCTCCGGACAGGGTTCGGAAGAGCAGTACTTC
TRBV6-5	15	NA	TRBJ2-2	NA	CASSYSPGLIGELFF	TGTGCCAGCAGTTACTCGCCAGGGCTCATCGGGGAGCTGTTTTTT
TRBV6-2/TRBV6-3	11	NA	TRBJ1-5	NA	CASSYPQPQHF	TGTGCCAGCAGTTACCCTCAGCCCCAGCATTTT
TRBV25-1	17	NA	TRBJ1-5	NA	CASSEPPEKGSNQPQHF	TGTGCCAGCAGTGAACCCCCTGAAAAGGGCAGCAATCAGCCCCAGCATTTT
TRBV4-1	15	TRBD1	TRBJ2-5	few	CASSQGRGLQETQYF	TGCGCCAGCAGCCAAGGAAGGGGGCTGCAAGAGACCCAGTACTTC
TRBV3-1	15	NA	TRBJ2-6	few	CASSRDASGANVLTF	TGTGCCAGCAGCCGGGACGCCTCTGGGGCCAACGTCCTGACTTTC
TRBV5-5	16	NA	TRBJ2-1	NA	CASSLRLFTTYNEQFF	TGTGCCAGCAGCTTGCGGCTCTTTACAACCTACAATGAGCAGTTCTTC
TRBV12-3/TRBV12-4	18	NA	TRBJ2-2	few	CASSHPGGDSVNTGELFF	TGTGCCAGCAGTCACCCCGGGGGGGACAGTGTGAACACCGGGGAGCTGTTTTTT
TRBV18	16	TRBD1	TRBJ1-5	few	CASSPKGTGPNQPQHF	TGTGCCAGCTCACCAAAAGGGACAGGCCCCAATCAGCCCCAGCATTTT
TRBV20-1	12	NA	TRBJ2-3	many	CSARDGRDTQYF	TGCAGTGCTAGAGATGGGCGTGATACGCAGTATTTT
TRBV28	16	TRBD1	TRBJ2-5	few	CASSSTGQGFPETQYF	TGTGCCAGCAGTTCGACGGGACAGGGTTTTCCTGAGACCCAGTACTTC
TRBV6-5	13	NA	TRBJ1-2	few	CASSYATAYGYTF	TGTGCCAGCAGTTACGCCACTGCCTATGGCTACACCTTC
TRBV10-3	14	TRBD2	TRBJ2-7	NA	CAIMGEREKNEQYF	TGTGCCATCATGGGGGAGCGGGAGAAGAACGAGCAGTACTTC
TRBV12-3/TRBV12-4	12	TRBD1	TRBJ2-1	NA	CASLTGGNEQFF	TGTGCCAGCCTAACAGGGGGCAATGAGCAGTTCTTC
TRBV29-1	14	TRBD1	TRBJ2-1	NA	CSVFYWDRYNEQFF	TGCAGCGTTTTTTACTGGGACAGATACAATGAGCAGTTCTTC
TRBV11-1	15	NA	TRBJ2-1	NA	CASSFLLAATDEQFF	TGTGCCAGCAGCTTCTTACTAGCCGCCACAGATGAGCAGTTCTTC
TRBV7-9	15	TRBD1	TRBJ2-7	NA	CASSRRGDRVNEQYF	TGTGCCAGCAGCCGCCGCGGGGACAGGGTAAACGAGCAGTACTTC
TRBV20-1	15	TRBD2	TRBJ2-1	NA	CSAREKAGGNNEQFF	TGCAGTGCTAGAGAAAAAGCGGGGGGGAACAATGAGCAGTTCTTC